This T cell receptor (beta chain) was profiled in a study of response to subunit inactivated influenza vaccine. CDR1 and CDR2 from the germline V gene are SGHRS and YFSETQ. The CDR3 runs to 15 residues. Losses at the gene ends were 0 bases for V and 6 bases for J; bases not matched to a gene: 9. General study points: The authors offered the suggestion that each seasonal influenza vaccination recruits few new T cells.

TCRdb re-analysed the RT-PCR reads in MiXCR, keeping a single row per CDR3 protein. The sample lists 530,000 or so distinct CDR3 sequences; 12% were seen once. Comments on this clonotype: No antigen is known for it.

The sample here was PBMCs from blood, taken on the day of vaccination. The chain employs TRBV5-1 and TRBJ2-7; TRBD1 matches 7 bases. The receptor was derived from a man aged 50 to 59 who received an inactivated influenza vaccine. The CDR3 loop is CASSLGTGVTSEQYF. CDR3 nucleotides: TGCGCCAGCAGCTTGGGTACAGGGGTAACGAGCGAGCAGTACTTC.